The 9 T cell receptor beta chains listed next were all sequenced from one sample in a study of blood T cell repertoires in COVID-19. The table came from immunoSEQ multiplex PCR; TCRdb's copy has only in-frame clones and leaves some out. The sample shows around 280,000 clones, about 90% of them seen only once. Sequenced sample: peripheral blood. The receptors originated from a woman aged 25 to 39 with COVID-19, enrolled during active disease.

The rearrangement uses TRBV27 and TRBJ2-7; 7 nucleotides agree with TRBD1. Trimming cost V 4 bases and J 7 bases; bases outside gene matches: 4. The CDR3 sequence is 12 residues long. CDR1 is MNHEY and CDR2 is SMNVEV in the germline V gene (reference sequence). This CDR3 reads CASSSRQGEQYF. CDR3 in DNA: TGTGCCAGCAGTTCCCGACAGGGAGAGCAGTACTTC.

This chain links TRBV6-5 with TRBJ2-7, with D possibly matching TRBD2 (5 bases). The CDR3 contains 14 residues. V dropped 5 bases and J dropped 7 bases, with 18 bases sitting between them. Germline CDR1 is MNHEY and CDR2 is SVGAGI. Here the CDR3 DNA reads TGTGCCAGCAGTCCGGGGTACCTCCCGGGGGAGCAGTACTTC. It translates to CASSPGYLPGEQYF.

This clone was seen once. CDR3 in DNA: TGTGCCAGCAGCCAAGGGACTAGCTGGGAGACCCAGTACTTC. Protein product: CASSQGTSWETQYF. The rearrangement joins TRBV3-1 (or the pseudogene TRBV3-2) to TRBJ2-5; TRBD2 aligns across 8 bases. Germline lookup yields CDR1 LGHDT and CDR2 YNNKEL (reference sequence). The CDR3 sequence is 14 residues long. Trimming at V came to 1 base and at J to 5 bases, leaving 3 bases not matched to a gene.

The V gene is TRBV4-2, the J gene TRBJ1-4; D ambiguous. Trimming took 1 base from V and 7 from J, leaving 13 bases between them. Germline V gene data show CDR1 as LGHNA and CDR2 as YNFKEQ. The CDR3 is 15 amino acids. Here the CDR3 reads CASSQGYGLGEKLFF. The CDR3 DNA sequence: TGTGCCAGCAGCCAAGGATACGGGTTGGGTGAAAAACTGTTTTTT.

The gene calls are TRBV4-1 and TRBJ1-5; D is perhaps TRBD1 (6 bases). The CDR3 consists of 17 residues. Germline loops: CDR1 MGHRA, CDR2 YSYEKL. V lost 0 bases and J lost 2, with 14 bases in between. CDR3 nucleotide sequence: TGCGCCAGCAGCCAAGAAGTCTGGCAGGGGCGCAATCAGCCCCAGCATTTT. Amino acids: CASSQEVWQGRNQPQHF.

The chain couples TRBV7-9 to TRBJ1-1; D not certain. The CDR3 consists of 15 residues. Germline CDR1 reads SEHNR; CDR2 reads FQNEAQ (reference sequence). The V and J ends lost 5 bases and 1 base respectively, with 14 bases between them. The CDR3 DNA reads TGTGCCAGCAGCATGGCGGGTGAAGGGAACACTGAAGCTTTCTTT. This gives the protein CASSMAGEGNTEAFF.

This clone is a singleton in its sample. The V call is TRBV4-1, the J call TRBJ2-3; D perhaps matches TRBD2 (6 bases). The CDR3 length is 17 residues. Germline CDR1 is MGHRA and CDR2 is YSYEKL. Deletions cut 0 bases from V and 6 bases from J, with 19 bases between. The CDR3 protein is CASSQDVSLSGVDTQYF. In DNA, the CDR3 is TGCGCCAGCAGCCAAGATGTGAGCCTCTCGGGAGTGGATACGCAGTATTTT.

The rearrangement uses TRBV18 and TRBJ2-5; D possibly corresponds to TRBD1 (5 bases). With 5 bases removed from V and 4 bases from J, the gap between germline ends came to 17 bases. CDR3 length equals 15 residues. CDR1 is KGHSH and CDR2 is LQKENI in the germline V gene. The CDR3, as DNA: TGTGCCAGCTCAACCGTCCAGGGAAGAGGAGAGACCCAGTACTTC. It is translated as CASSTVQGRGETQYF.

For this clone: Other DNA sequences in this sample translate to the same CDR3. The chain joins TRBV7-9 to TRBJ1-2; TRBD1 is a possible D gene (5 bases). The V gene's germline CDR1 is SEHNR and CDR2 FQNEAQ (reference sequence). V was trimmed by 3 bases and J by 0 bases, leaving 8 bases between them. The CDR3 is 14 residues long. CDR3 DNA: TGTGCCAGCAGCTTTGGGGGGTCTAACTATGGCTACACCTTC. This sequence encodes CASSFGGSNYGYTF.